This record covers a single T cell receptor beta chain. The antigen remains undetermined. The CDR3 contains 12 residues. In germline, CDR1 is DFQATT, CDR2 SNEGSKA (reference sequence). V was trimmed by 3 bases and J by 7 bases, leaving 12 bases between them. The sample belongs to a study of blood T cells in healthy people across ages. Study conclusions and caveats: Naive T cell percentage by flow cytometry tracked strongly with beta diversity. Bulk PBMC profiling left naive and antigen-experienced comparisons inconclusive.

Per sample, a minimum of 7 million PBMCs were isolated. Combining a sample-barcoded 5' primer with a J-beta primer mix, a second PCR ran for roughly 6 to 12 cycles. Unique molecular identifiers of 12 random nucleotides labeled each cDNA. Each CDR3 protein is one row after TCRdb ran MiXCR on the 5' RACE reads. The data show 1.5 million to 2 million distinct CDR3 sequences, 28% seen once. The V and J genes are TRBV20-1 and TRBJ1-1, with D perhaps TRBD1 (5 bases). The receptor was derived from a woman aged 25 to 39 in good health. The sample was blood. CDR3 region: CSASQGSGEAFF. The CDR3 nucleotides read TGCAGTGCTAGCCAGGGCTCGGGTGAAGCTTTCTTT.